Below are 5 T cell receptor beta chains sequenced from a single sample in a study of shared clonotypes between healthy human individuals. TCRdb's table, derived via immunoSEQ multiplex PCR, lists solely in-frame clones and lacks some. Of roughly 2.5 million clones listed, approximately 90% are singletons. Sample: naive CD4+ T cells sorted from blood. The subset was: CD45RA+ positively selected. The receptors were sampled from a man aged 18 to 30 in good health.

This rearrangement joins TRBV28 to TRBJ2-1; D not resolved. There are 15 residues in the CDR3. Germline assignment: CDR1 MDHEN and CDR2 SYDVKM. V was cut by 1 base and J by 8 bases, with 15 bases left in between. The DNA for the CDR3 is TGTGCCAGCAGTTTATTCGTCCCCTCACGGGATGAGCAGTTCTTC. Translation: CASSLFVPSRDEQFF.

The CDR3 reads CASSETGANSPLHF. The CDR3 DNA follows: TGTGCCAGCAGTGAGACGGGGGCGAATTCACCCCTCCACTTT. The V gene is TRBV25-1, the J gene TRBJ1-6; D might be TRBD1 (6 bases). The CDR3 loop spans 14 amino acids. CDR1 and CDR2 from the germline V gene are MGHDK and SYGVNS. The V gene lost 3 bases and the J gene lost 7 bases, with 10 bases spanning the gap.

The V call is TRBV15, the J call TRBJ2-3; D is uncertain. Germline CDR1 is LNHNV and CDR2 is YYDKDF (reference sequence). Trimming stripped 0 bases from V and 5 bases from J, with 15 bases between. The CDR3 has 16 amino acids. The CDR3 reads CATSREAGAFLDTQYF. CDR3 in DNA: TGTGCCACCAGCAGAGAGGCAGGCGCCTTTTTAGATACGCAGTATTTT. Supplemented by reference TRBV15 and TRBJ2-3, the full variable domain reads DAMVIQNPRYQVTQFGKPVTLSCSQTLNHNVMYWYQQKSSQAPKLLFHYYDKDFNNEADTPDNFQSRRPNTSFCFLDIRSPGLGDTAMYLCATSREAGAFLDTQYFGPGTRLTVL.

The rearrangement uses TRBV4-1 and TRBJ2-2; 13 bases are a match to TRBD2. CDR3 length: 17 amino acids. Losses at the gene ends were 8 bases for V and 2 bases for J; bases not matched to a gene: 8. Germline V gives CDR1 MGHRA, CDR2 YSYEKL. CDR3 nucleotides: TGCGCCAGCCGGTTACTAGCGGGGGGGCTAAACACCGGGGAGCTGTTTTTT. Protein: CASRLLAGGLNTGELFF.

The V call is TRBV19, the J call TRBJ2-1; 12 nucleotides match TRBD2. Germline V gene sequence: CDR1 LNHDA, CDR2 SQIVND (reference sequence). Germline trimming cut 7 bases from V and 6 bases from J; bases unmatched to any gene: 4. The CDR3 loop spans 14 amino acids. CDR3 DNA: TGTGCCAGTAACCAACTAGCGGGGGGCAATGAGCAGTTCTTC. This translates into CASNQLAGGNEQFF.